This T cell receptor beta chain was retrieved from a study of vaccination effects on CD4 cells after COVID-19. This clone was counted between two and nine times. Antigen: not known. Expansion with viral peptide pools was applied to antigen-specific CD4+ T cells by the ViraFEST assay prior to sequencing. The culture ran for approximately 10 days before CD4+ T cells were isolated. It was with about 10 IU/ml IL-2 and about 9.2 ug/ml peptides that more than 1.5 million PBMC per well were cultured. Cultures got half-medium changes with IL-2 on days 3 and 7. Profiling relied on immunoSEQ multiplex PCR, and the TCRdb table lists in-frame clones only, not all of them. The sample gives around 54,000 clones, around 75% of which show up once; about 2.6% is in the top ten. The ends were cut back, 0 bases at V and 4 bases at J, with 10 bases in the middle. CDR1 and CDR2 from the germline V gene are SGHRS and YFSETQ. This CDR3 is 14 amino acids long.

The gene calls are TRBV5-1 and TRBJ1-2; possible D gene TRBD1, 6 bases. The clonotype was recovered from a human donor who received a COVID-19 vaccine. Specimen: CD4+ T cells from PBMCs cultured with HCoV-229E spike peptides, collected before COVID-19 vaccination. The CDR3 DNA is TGCGCCAGCAGCTTGGGGGGGACATTCTATGGCTACACCTTC. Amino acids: CASSLGGTFYGYTF. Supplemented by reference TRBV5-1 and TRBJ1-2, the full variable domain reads KAGVTQTPRYLIKTRGQQVTLSCSPISGHRSVSWYQQTPGQGLQFLFEYFSETQRNKGNFPGRFSGRQFSNSRSEMNVSTLELGDSALYLCASSLGGTFYGYTFGSGTRLTVV.